Presented here are 24 T cell receptor beta chains from one specimen sequenced in a study of regulatory T cells in long-lasting Graves disease. This sample's time point: persistent/refractory GD, antithyroid drugs over 5 years with positive TRAb. There was RNA extracted from PBMCs, and the TCR library was made from it. In building TCR beta libraries, iRepertoire HTBI primers were used together with Arm-PCR of CDR3 regions. MiXCR, run by TCRdb on the multiplex PCR reads, gives a single entry per CDR3 protein. The sample yields around 500,000 distinct CDR3 sequences, 20% seen once. The material was peripheral blood mononuclear cells (PBMCs), obtained when the disease was refractory, from a patient treated with antithyroid drugs. The receptor set was obtained from a female donor with Graves disease.

This clonotype was recorded once. The chain recombines TRBV15 with TRBJ2-7; 7 bases align to TRBD1. Germline values: CDR1 LNHNV, CDR2 YYDKDF (reference sequence). The V segment lost 3 bases and the J segment 0 bases; nucleotides outside the gene matches: 11. The CDR3 is made up of 17 amino acids. The CDR3 nucleotides are TGTGCCACCAGCAGCCCCCCCCAGGACAGGAGCTCCTACGAGCAGTACTTC. This codes for CATSSPPQDRSSYEQYF.

The chain carries TRBV11-2 and TRBJ2-2; D is tentatively TRBD1 or TRBD2 (5 bases each). Per the germline V gene, CDR1 is SGHAT and CDR2 is FQNNGV. V was shortened by 1 base and J by 6 bases, with 15 bases between the two germline ends. This CDR3 comprises 16 residues. In DNA, the CDR3 is TGTGCCAGCAGCTTAGGATGGGGGTTGAAGTCCGGGGAGCTGTTTTTT. This translates into CASSLGWGLKSGELFF.

This clonotype was counted between two and nine times. The chain's CDR3 is CASSQPGGTGREETQYF. DNA for the CDR3: TGTGCCAGCAGCCAGCCGGGGGGGACAGGGAGGGAAGAGACCCAGTACTTC. The chain recombines TRBV3-1 with TRBJ2-5; possible D gene TRBD1, 9 bases. The germline V gene encodes CDR1 LGHDT and CDR2 YNNKEL (reference sequence). The CDR3 loop spans 17 amino acids. Trimming removed 3 bases at V and 3 bases at J, with 20 bases between.

Many counts were recorded for this clonotype. The chain carries TRBV3-1 and TRBJ1-1, with D unresolved. This CDR3 is built from 14 residues. The ends were cut back, 4 bases at V and 0 bases at J, with 9 bases in the middle. CDR1 is LGHDT and CDR2 is YNNKEL in the germline V gene (reference sequence). The chain's CDR3 is CASSRGIMNTEAFF. CDR3 DNA sequence: TGTGCCAGCAGCCGAGGAATCATGAACACTGAAGCTTTCTTT. Complete variable domain (other parts from reference TRBV3-1 and TRBJ1-1): DTAVSQTPKYLVTQMGNDKSIKCEQNLGHDTMYWYKQDSKKFLKIMFSYNNKELIINETVPNRFSPKSPDKAHLNLHINSLELGDSAVYFCASSRGIMNTEAFFGQGTRLTVV.

About this clonotype itself: This may arise from a read error, as a much more abundant clone is one base away. The chain combines TRBV11-1 with TRBJ2-7; a possible D gene is TRBD2 (6 bases). The germline gives CDR1 SGHAT, CDR2 FQDESV (reference sequence). V lost 1 base and J lost 1, with 17 bases in between. The CDR3 runs to 17 residues. The CDR3 spells CASSLDVWRDYSYEQYF. The DNA for the CDR3 is TGTGCCAGCAGCTTAGATGTGTGGCGGGATTATTCCTACGAGCAGTACTTC.

This clonotype was seen at least ten times. This chain connects TRBV20-1 to TRBJ1-2; TRBD1 might be the D (6 bases). This CDR3 has 15 residues. Germline CDR1 DFQATT, CDR2 SNEGSKA (reference sequence). Deletions cut 3 bases from V and 2 bases from J, with 16 bases between. The CDR3 sequence: CSASPLQGPNYGYTF. In DNA, the CDR3 is TGCAGTGCTAGCCCACTCCAGGGGCCGAACTATGGCTACACCTTC.

Many counts were recorded for this clonotype. This chain connects TRBV3-1 to TRBJ1-4; unclear D gene. CDR1 is LGHDT and CDR2 is YNNKEL in the germline V gene (reference sequence). This CDR3 spans 15 amino acids. The V end lost 1 base, the J end lost 6 bases, and 12 bases lay between the germline ends. CDR3 nucleotide sequence: TGTGCCAGCAGCCAAGCTTTCAGTGAAGATGAAAAACTGTTTTTT. Translated, it gives CASSQAFSEDEKLFF.

This clonotype was detected only a few times. V is TRBV11-1 and J is TRBJ2-7, with TRBD1 matching 7 bases. Germline V lookup: CDR1 SGHAT, CDR2 FQDESV (reference sequence). The CDR3 is 16 residues long. J lost 3 bases, V lost 6 bases, and 14 bases had no gene match. The CDR3 reads CASSPHPTGDVYEQYF. The CDR3 DNA follows: TGTGCCAGCAGTCCCCACCCAACAGGGGATGTCTACGAGCAGTACTTC. The complete variable domain, with remaining parts taken from reference TRBV11-1 and TRBJ2-7, reads EAEVAQSPRYKITEKSQAVAFWCDPISGHATLYWYRQILGQGPELLVQFQDESVVDDSQLPKDRFSAERLKGVDSTLKIQPAELGDSAMYLCASSPHPTGDVYEQYFGPGTRLTVT.

This chain joins TRBV10-3 and TRBJ2-7; 8 nucleotides align to TRBD2. Germline V gene data show CDR1 as ENHRY and CDR2 as SYGVKD. V was pared by 6 bases and J by 0 bases, with 7 bases of the junction left unmatched. The CDR3 is 15 residues long. The CDR3 is CAIRGAGANSYEQYF. The CDR3, as DNA: TGTGCCATCAGGGGAGCGGGGGCAAACTCCTACGAGCAGTACTTC.

This clonotype was counted a single time. It may be a read error: a sequence one base away is much more abundant. The chain is built from TRBV15 and TRBJ1-1; D is uncertain. CDR3 length: 14 residues. The V and J ends lost 4 bases and 8 bases respectively, with 17 bases between them. Germline CDR1 is LNHNV and CDR2 is YYDKDF (reference sequence). The CDR3 DNA is TGTGCCACCAGCACCCGACGCAGAAACCCAGAAGCTTTCTTT. Its translation: CATSTRRRNPEAFF.

The V gene is TRBV24-1, the J gene TRBJ1-1; D remains ambiguous. Germline-derived CDR1 and CDR2 are KGHDR and SFDVKD. The CDR3 loop spans 13 amino acids. The V end lost 2 bases, the J end lost 7 bases, and 10 bases lay between the germline ends. CDR3 in amino acids: CATSDSSYNEAFF. The DNA of the CDR3 is TGTGCCACCAGTGATTCCAGTTACAATGAAGCTTTCTTT.

This clonotype was found many times. The chain is built from TRBV2 and TRBJ1-3; D ambiguous. V lost 0 bases and J lost 0, with 6 bases in between. From germline, CDR1 is SNHLY and CDR2 FYNNEI. The CDR3 extends over 15 amino acids. The CDR3 DNA sequence: TGTGCCAGCAGTGAAGCGCTGAGCTCTGGAAACACCATATATTTT. Amino acids: CASSEALSSGNTIYF.

This clonotype turned up a few times. V usage is TRBV7-9 and J usage is TRBJ2-7, with D maybe TRBD2 (7 bases). CDR1 is SEHNR and CDR2 is FQNEAQ in the germline V gene (reference sequence). The CDR3 is 14 residues long. The V and J ends lost 2 bases and 3 bases respectively, with 11 bases between them. The CDR3 DNA is TGTGCCAGCAGCTTACGGGGGGCCGACTACGAGCAGTACTTC. Protein sequence: CASSLRGADYEQYF.

This clonotype has at least ten counts. The genes are TRBV28 and TRBJ2-7; the D gene is possibly TRBD2 (6 bases). The CDR3 covers 13 residues. V dropped 6 bases and J dropped 4 bases, with 13 bases sitting between them. CDR1 and CDR2 (germline): MDHEN, SYDVKM. The DNA for the CDR3 is TGTGCCAGCAGCTCCCCAGGAGGGTACGAGCAGTACTTC. This codes for CASSSPGGYEQYF.

This clonotype was recorded a few times. The chain recombines TRBV7-9 with TRBJ2-7, with D tentatively TRBD1 or TRBD2 (5 bases each). Germline V lookup: CDR1 SEHNR, CDR2 FQNEAQ (reference sequence). There are 15 residues in the CDR3. V was trimmed by 5 bases and J by 0 bases, leaving 14 bases between them. For the CDR3, the DNA is TGTGCCAGCAGCATCACCGGGACCCCCTCCTACGAGCAGTACTTC. This codes for CASSITGTPSYEQYF.

In its sample, this clonotype was seen many times. This sequence joins TRBV15 and TRBJ2-1; TRBD1 matches at 10 bases. Per germline, CDR1 LNHNV and CDR2 YYDKDF (reference sequence). V lost 8 bases and J lost 7; bases outside the gene matches: 2. CDR3 length equals 12 residues. The CDR3 sequence is CATGTGVNEQFF. CDR3 DNA: TGTGCCACCGGGACAGGGGTGAATGAGCAGTTCTTC.

Remarks on this clonotype: Since a much larger clone is just one base distant, this may be a read error. The chain joins TRBV20-1 to TRBJ1-1; D gene uncertain. Looked up from germline, CDR1 is DFQATT and CDR2 is SNEGSKA (reference sequence). The CDR3 has 10 amino acids. Here the CDR3 reads CSARNTDAFF. CDR3 DNA: TGCAGTGCTAGGAACACTGACGCTTTCTTT.

This clonotype was counted at least ten times. This chain connects TRBV6-5 to TRBJ1-1; D unclear. Germline V lookup: CDR1 MNHEY, CDR2 SVGAGI. This CDR3 region has 14 residues. Trimming shortened V by 0 bases and J by 0 bases, and 5 bases separated the two germline ends. The CDR3 spells CASSYSGMNTEAFF. CDR3 DNA sequence: TGTGCCAGCAGTTACTCTGGGATGAACACTGAAGCTTTCTTT.

This clonotype was picked up one time. A much larger clone differs by one base, so this may be a read error. The CDR3 DNA reads TGTGCCAGCAGCCACCGCAGGGAAGTTGGCTACATCTTC. Its translation is CASSHRREVGYIF. This chain uses TRBV7-9 with TRBJ1-2, with D perhaps matching TRBD1 (5 bases). CDR1 SEHNR and CDR2 FQNEAQ come from the germline V gene (reference sequence). The CDR3 is made up of 13 amino acids.

Only one count was recorded for this clonotype. This may be a read error, as it is one base from a much larger clone. This sequence joins TRBV28 and TRBJ2-7, with D possibly matching TRBD2 (6 bases). The CDR3 loop spans 15 amino acids. Germline CDR1 MDHEN, CDR2 SYDVKM. V was cut by 3 bases and J by 2 bases, with 14 bases left in between. CDR3 region: CASSLGRGSPYEQYF. The CDR3 nucleotides are TGTGCCAGCAGTTTGGGACGGGGGTCCCCCTACGAGCAGTACTTC.

This clonotype was seen only a few times. J is TRBJ1-5 and V is TRBV6-2 or TRBV6-3; D perhaps matches TRBD1 (5 bases). This CDR3 is 12 amino acids long. Germline V gives CDR1 MNHEY, CDR2 SVGEGT. V was clipped by 8 bases and J by 6 bases, with 11 bases between them. CDR3 sequence reads: CASGGGVQPQHF. The CDR3 DNA follows: TGTGCCAGCGGTGGAGGGGTTCAGCCCCAGCATTTT.

This clonotype was seen repeatedly, ten times or more. This chain connects TRBV12-3 or TRBV12-4 to TRBJ1-5, with 9 bases that match TRBD1. The CDR3 contains 13 residues. The V gene end was trimmed by 6 bases and the J gene end by 7 bases; junction bases not matched to a gene: 4. The CDR3 DNA sequence: TGTGCCAGCAGGGGACAGGGTGCACAGCCCCAGCATTTT. Amino acids: CASRGQGAQPQHF.

V usage is TRBV7-9 and J usage is TRBJ2-2, with 7 bases fitting TRBD1. CDR1 is SEHNR and CDR2 is FQNEAQ in the germline V gene (reference sequence). There are 22 residues in the CDR3. J gave up 6 bases and V 5 bases, and 30 bases lay outside the gene matches. The DNA for the CDR3 is TGTGCCAGCAGCCCCATAGCTACAGGGGTGCGACGAGGAACAACAATTCCCGGGGAGCTGTTTTTT. Protein product: CASSPIATGVRRGTTIPGELFF. The complete variable domain, with remaining parts taken from reference TRBV7-9 and TRBJ2-2, reads DTGVSQNPRHKITKRGQNVTFRCDPISEHNRLYWYRQTLGQGPEFLTYFQNEAQLEKSRLLSDRFSAERPKGSFSTLEIQRTEQGDSAMYLCASSPIATGVRRGTTIPGELFFGEGSRLTVL.

The V and J genes are TRBV11-2 and TRBJ2-1; perhaps TRBD2 as D (6 bases). The germline CDR1 and CDR2 sequences are SGHAT and FQNNGV. The CDR3 contains 14 residues. V lost 2 bases, J lost 9 bases, and 14 bases lay in between. CDR3 coding DNA: TGTGCCAGCAGCTTATTGGCGGGGATCAGTGAGCAGTTCTTC. This sequence encodes CASSLLAGISEQFF.